What follows are 21 T cell receptor beta chains derived from one specimen sequenced in a study of blood T cell repertoires in COVID-19. The repertoire was sequenced with immunoSEQ multiplex PCR; TCRdb's copy has only in-frame clones and lacks some. The table includes about 410,000 clones, 90% detected once. Sequencing was performed on PBMCs or T cells enriched from blood (not recorded which). The receptors derive from a man aged 18 to 29 who had recovered from COVID-19.

The CDR3 nucleotides read TGCGCCAGCAGACAGGACGTGGCATTCGGCACTGAAGCTTTCTTT. The encoded protein is CASRQDVAFGTEAFF. The chain uses TRBV10-2 and TRBJ1-1, with D perhaps matching TRBD1 (5 bases). CDR3 length: 15 amino acids. Per the germline V gene, CDR1 is WSHSY and CDR2 is SAAADI. Trimming removed 6 bases at V and 4 bases at J, with 18 bases between.

J is TRBJ1-1 and V is TRBV12-3 or TRBV12-4; D is possibly TRBD1 (6 bases). The CDR3 extends over 13 amino acids. The germline V and J ends were trimmed by 5 bases and 7 bases, with 14 bases remaining between them. The CDR3 DNA sequence: TGTGCCAGCAGTCCACCCGACAGGTTTGAAGCTTTCTTT. Translating gives CASSPPDRFEAFF.

The DNA of the CDR3 is TGTGCCGCGCCCAGGGGCAATGAGCAGTTCTTC. Amino acid sequence: CAAPRGNEQFF. J is TRBJ2-1 and V is TRBV6-4; D possibly corresponds to TRBD1 (6 bases). V dropped 11 bases and J dropped 6 bases, with 11 bases sitting between them. There are 11 residues in the CDR3. Germline V gene lookup returns CDR1 MRHNA and CDR2 SNTAGT.

The V gene is TRBV6-1, the J gene TRBJ1-3; D not resolved. The V end lost 2 bases, the J end lost 0 bases, and 29 bases lay between the germline ends. This CDR3 has 22 residues. From germline, CDR1 is MNHNS and CDR2 SASEGT. The CDR3 DNA follows: TGTGCCAGCAGTGAATTTGGAGGTACGGCTTCTCGCCTCCTCCTCTCTGGAAACACCATATATTTT. Translating it yields CASSEFGGTASRLLLSGNTIYF.

The CDR3 DNA follows: TGTGCCACCAGCAGAGATCAGGGTCTGAACTATGGCTACACCTTC. Translating it yields CATSRDQGLNYGYTF. J is TRBJ1-2 and V is TRBV15, with D possibly being TRBD1 (5 bases). CDR1 and CDR2 from the germline V gene are LNHNV and YYDKDF (reference sequence). CDR3 length equals 15 residues. The V gene lost 0 bases and the J gene lost 2 bases, with 10 bases spanning the gap.

Only one count was recorded for this clone. The chain employs TRBV7-9 and TRBJ1-6; 7 bases fit TRBD1. The CDR3 loop spans 16 amino acids. The V gene's germline CDR1 is SEHNR and CDR2 FQNEAQ (reference sequence). V lost 5 bases to trimming and J lost 8 bases; unmatched junction nucleotides: 12. The DNA for the CDR3 is TGTGCCAGCAGCCTCACAGGGGTAATGGTTGATTCACCCCTCCACTTT. It is translated as CASSLTGVMVDSPLHF.

The chain recombines TRBV10-2 with TRBJ2-3; weak D call: TRBD2 (6 bases). The germline CDR1 and CDR2 sequences are WSHSY and SAAADI. Trimming took 3 bases from V and 1 from J, leaving 8 bases between them. This CDR3 is built from 14 residues. DNA of the CDR3: TGCGCCAGCAGTGAACTAGCCGGCACAGATACGCAGTATTTT. Its protein product is CASSELAGTDTQYF.

A word on this clone: The same CDR3 also results from other DNA sequences found in this sample. The chain uses TRBV28 and TRBJ2-3, with D possibly being TRBD1 (6 bases). Germline values: CDR1 MDHEN, CDR2 SYDVKM. This CDR3 comprises 12 residues. In DNA, the CDR3 is TGTGCTTCGGACAGTAGCACAGATACGCAGTATTTT. Its protein is CASDSSTDTQYF.

V usage is TRBV4-1 and J usage is TRBJ2-3; D perhaps matches TRBD2 (6 bases). The CDR3 length is 15 residues. Trimming removed 0 bases from V and 7 bases from J, with 14 bases in between. Germline CDR1 MGHRA, CDR2 YSYEKL. The CDR3 loop reads CASSQEGGKANTQYF. CDR3 bases: TGCGCCAGCAGCCAAGAAGGCGGGAAGGCGAATACGCAGTATTTT.

The chain's CDR3 is CATSNPGTGGTGELFF. In DNA form, the CDR3 reads TGTGCCACCAGCAACCCCGGGACAGGTGGCACCGGGGAGCTGTTTTTT. The J gene is TRBJ2-2, the V gene TRBV15, with TRBD1 matching over 8 bases. V gave up 4 bases and J gave up 4 bases; unmatched junction bases: 8. Germline V lookup: CDR1 LNHNV, CDR2 YYDKDF (reference sequence). The length of the CDR3 is 16 residues.

This chain uses TRBV10-2 with TRBJ2-1; 8 positions match TRBD2. CDR3 length: 13 amino acids. Germline V gives CDR1 WSHSY, CDR2 SAAADI. The V and J ends lost 10 bases and 3 bases, in that order; junction bases with no gene match: 5. Written as DNA, the CDR3 is TGCGCCACCATTCTAGCGGGCTACAATGAGCAGTTCTTC. Translated: CATILAGYNEQFF.

The chain carries TRBV3-1 (or the pseudogene TRBV3-2) and TRBJ2-5; 8 bases are a match to TRBD2. In germline, CDR1 is LGHDT, CDR2 YNNKEL (reference sequence). CDR3 size: 15 residues. V dropped 4 bases and J dropped 2; count of bases not matched to a gene: 6. As DNA, the CDR3 is TGTGCCAGCAGCCGCGGCAAGCGGGAGCAAGAGACCCAGTACTTC. This encodes CASSRGKREQETQYF.

CDR3 DNA sequence: TGTGCCAGCAGCCAAAACTCAGGACAGGGGGGCAAGCAGTACTTC. This codes for CASSQNSGQGGKQYF. The gene calls are TRBV3-1 (or the pseudogene TRBV3-2) and TRBJ2-7; TRBD1 matches at 10 bases. CDR3 length: 15 residues. Trimming took 2 bases from V and 8 from J; bases not matched to a gene: 9. Per the germline V gene, CDR1 is LGHDT and CDR2 is YNNKEL (reference sequence).

V and J are TRBV11-2 and TRBJ2-1, with D possibly being TRBD1 (5 bases). Trimming took 5 bases from V and 7 from J, leaving 15 bases between them. This CDR3 has 14 residues. Germline V gives CDR1 SGHAT, CDR2 FQNNGV. CDR3 region: CASSLQTQVNEQFF. The CDR3 DNA reads as TGTGCCAGCAGCCTCCAGACACAGGTTAATGAGCAGTTCTTC.

This chain connects TRBV5-1 to TRBJ1-4; 7 nucleotides line up with TRBD1. The CDR3 sequence is 16 residues long. From germline, CDR1 is SGHRS and CDR2 YFSETQ. V dropped 3 bases and J dropped 3; count of bases not matched to a gene: 8. Here the CDR3 DNA reads TGCGCCAGCAGCTATAGACAGGGTCAGGCTAATGAAAAACTGTTTTTT. It is translated as CASSYRQGQANEKLFF.

J is TRBJ1-1 and V is TRBV24-1; D is uncertain. The CDR3 runs 15 residues. Trimming shortened V by 1 base and J by 0 bases, and 8 bases separated the two germline ends. The germline gives CDR1 KGHDR, CDR2 SFDVKD. The CDR3 is CATSDFGRMNTEAFF. Here the CDR3 DNA reads TGTGCCACCAGTGATTTTGGCAGAATGAACACTGAAGCTTTCTTT.

V usage is TRBV5-1 and J usage is TRBJ2-7, with D perhaps TRBD2 (6 bases). CDR1 is SGHRS and CDR2 is YFSETQ in the germline V gene. The CDR3 sequence is 15 residues long. V was shortened by 4 bases and J by 4 bases, with 18 bases between the two germline ends. The CDR3 DNA reads as TGCGCCAGCAGCCCCGGCGGCGGGAATATATACGAGCAGTACTTC. It is translated as CASSPGGGNIYEQYF.

The chain combines TRBV3-1 (or the pseudogene TRBV3-2) with TRBJ1-2, with D possibly matching TRBD1 (6 bases). This CDR3 has 16 amino acids. Trimming pared 1 base from V and 8 bases from J, leaving 20 bases between. Germline V lookup: CDR1 LGHDT, CDR2 YNNKEL (reference sequence). The CDR3 loop is CASSQGLDRKTRGYTF. CDR3 DNA: TGTGCCAGCAGCCAAGGTCTGGACAGAAAGACGCGCGGCTACACCTTC.

The chain links TRBV3-1 (or the pseudogene TRBV3-2) to TRBJ1-1; no reliable D call. The CDR3 is 14 residues long. Trimming took 3 bases from V and 5 from J, leaving 13 bases between them. From germline, CDR1 is LGHDT and CDR2 YNNKEL (reference sequence). CDR3 sequence: CASSQAQGSTEAFF. DNA of the CDR3: TGTGCCAGCAGCCAGGCCCAAGGGAGTACTGAAGCTTTCTTT.

The chain is built from TRBV5-5 and TRBJ2-7; D uncertain. The germline V gene has CDR1 SGHKS and CDR2 YYEKEE (reference sequence). Trimming shortened V by 4 bases and J by 3 bases, and 8 bases separated the two germline ends. This CDR3 contains 12 residues. The CDR3 DNA sequence: TGTGCCAGCAGCCCCAACAACTACGAGCAGTACTTC. The encoded protein is CASSPNNYEQYF. Complete variable domain (other parts from reference TRBV5-5 and TRBJ2-7): DAGVTQSPTHLIKTRGQQVTLRCSPISGHKSVSWYQQVLGQGPQFIFQYYEKEERGRGNFPDRFSARQFPNYSSELNVNALLLGDSALYLCASSPNNYEQYFGPGTRLTVT.

The V call is TRBV5-5, the J call TRBJ1-1; D uncertain. Germline V gene data show CDR1 as SGHKS and CDR2 as YYEKEE (reference sequence). V was trimmed by 1 base and J by 1 base, leaving 8 bases between them. The CDR3 is 14 residues long. CDR3 sequence: CASSLTTQNTEAFF. CDR3 DNA sequence: TGTGCCAGCAGCTTGACGACACAGAACACTGAAGCTTTCTTT.